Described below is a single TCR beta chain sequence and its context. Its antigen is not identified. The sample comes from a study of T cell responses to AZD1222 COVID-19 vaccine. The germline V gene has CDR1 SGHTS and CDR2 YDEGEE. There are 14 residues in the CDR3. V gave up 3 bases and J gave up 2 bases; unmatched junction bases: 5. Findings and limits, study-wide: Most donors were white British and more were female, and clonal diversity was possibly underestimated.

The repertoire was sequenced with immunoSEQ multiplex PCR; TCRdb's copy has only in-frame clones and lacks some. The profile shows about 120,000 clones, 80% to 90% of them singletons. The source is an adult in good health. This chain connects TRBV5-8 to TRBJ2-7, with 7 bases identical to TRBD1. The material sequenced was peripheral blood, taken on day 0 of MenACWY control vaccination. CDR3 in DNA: TGTGCCAGCAGCTCCCGACAGGGACCCTACGAGCAGTACTTC. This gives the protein CASSSRQGPYEQYF.